This TCR beta chain was obtained from a study of blood T cell repertoires in COVID-19. Study details: T cells, B-cell-depleted T cells, or PBMCs supplied cDNA or gDNA.

V gave up 0 bases and J gave up 6 bases; unmatched junction bases: 4. Germline values: CDR1 SGDLS, CDR2 YYNGEE. This CDR3 is built from 14 residues. About this clone itself: The same CDR3 is also encoded by other DNA sequences in this sample.

In the study's own analysis: Using reference gene primer amplification, nucleated cell counts were estimated. TCRdb keeps only in-frame clones here, not all; method: immunoSEQ multiplex PCR. V and J calls and clone size follow that table, whereas D and trimming were derived from the DNA. Among about 120,000 clones listed, 90% were seen once. Seattle patients were enrolled while actively infected and followed longitudinally. The sample comprised peripheral blood. This chain joins TRBV9 and TRBJ2-3; 7 nucleotides match TRBD2. This clonotype was sampled from a woman aged 55-69 years with COVID-19, enrolled during active disease. CDR3 nucleotides: TGTGCCAGCAGCGTAGGACTAGCAACCGATACGCAGTATTTT. It encodes CASSVGLATDTQYF.